These 24 T cell receptor beta chains share one sample of origin, sequenced in a study of blood T cell repertoires in COVID-19. Profiled with immunoSEQ multiplex PCR; TCRdb holds only in-frame clones, not every one. This repertoire shows about 250,000 clones, around 89% found once; its top ten account for 0.95% to 1%. The sequencing input was peripheral blood. These receptors were obtained from a woman aged 40 to 50 who had recovered from COVID-19.

The genes are TRBV5-6 and TRBJ1-1; D possibly corresponds to TRBD1 (6 bases). Trimming removed 4 bases at V and 4 bases at J, with 17 bases between. CDR3 length: 15 residues. Germline assignment: CDR1 SGHDT and CDR2 YYEEEE. The CDR3 sequence is CASSTVTGRGTEAFF. The CDR3 DNA follows: TGTGCCAGCAGCACCGTGACAGGCCGCGGCACTGAAGCTTTCTTT.

The rearrangement joins TRBV5-8 to TRBJ2-5, with D perhaps matching TRBD2 (5 bases). Germline lookup yields CDR1 SGHTS and CDR2 YDEGEE. The length of the CDR3 is 16 residues. V was pared by 0 bases and J by 4 bases, with 16 bases between. The CDR3 loop reads CASSLVIGKGVETQYF. CDR3 in DNA: TGTGCCAGCAGCTTGGTAATAGGGAAGGGAGTAGAGACCCAGTACTTC.

The chain links TRBV9 to TRBJ2-1; 7 positions agree with TRBD2. The CDR3 totals 15 residues. V gave up 4 bases and J gave up 5 bases; unmatched junction bases: 9. From germline, CDR1 is SGDLS and CDR2 YYNGEE. DNA of the CDR3: TGTGCCAGCAGCCCACAGCTAGCGGCGAACAATGAGCAGTTCTTC. This sequence encodes CASSPQLAANNEQFF.

V is TRBV6-2 or TRBV6-3 and J is TRBJ1-5; no clear D. Germline CDR1 and CDR2: MNHEY and SVGEGT. The V gene lost 2 bases and the J gene lost 2 bases, with 19 bases spanning the gap. The CDR3 has 18 residues. In DNA, the CDR3 is TGTGCCAGCAGTTACCGGACGGGAGCCTCCCATGGCAATCAGCCCCAGCATTTT. Residues: CASSYRTGASHGNQPQHF.

As concerns this clone: The sample carries other DNA sequences with the same CDR3. CDR3 sequence (DNA): TGTGCCAGCAGTCGGACAGGGGGGAATCAGCCCCAGCATTTT. Protein product: CASSRTGGNQPQHF. The chain recombines TRBV6-5 with TRBJ1-5; 10 bases agree with TRBD1. The length of the CDR3 is 14 residues. Germline V gene data show CDR1 as MNHEY and CDR2 as SVGAGI. J was trimmed by 4 bases and V by 5 bases; bases with no gene match: 2.

The DNA for the CDR3 is TGCAGTGCTGCGCCCCGGGATACGCAGTATTTT. It is translated as CSAAPRDTQYF. This chain connects TRBV20-1 to TRBJ2-3; no firm D call. This CDR3 has 11 residues. Trimming shortened V by 5 bases and J by 6 bases, and 9 bases separated the two germline ends. Per germline, CDR1 DFQATT and CDR2 SNEGSKA (reference sequence).

The CDR3 protein is CASSPGGARVPQFF. CDR3 DNA sequence: TGTGCCAGCTCACCTGGGGGGGCGCGGGTGCCCCAGTTTTTT. The gene calls are TRBV18 and TRBJ1-4, with D perhaps matching TRBD1 (6 bases). The ends were cut back, 3 bases at V and 16 bases at J, with 21 bases in the middle. This CDR3 has 14 residues. CDR1 is KGHSH and CDR2 is LQKENI in the germline V gene.

The rearrangement links TRBV4-2 to TRBJ2-1; the match to TRBD2 covers 9 bases. J was trimmed by 2 bases and V by 4 bases; bases with no gene match: 15. This CDR3 comprises 19 residues. Per the germline V gene, CDR1 is LGHNA and CDR2 is YNFKEQ. The CDR3: CASSPGGLAGLGAYNEQFF. Written as DNA, the CDR3 is TGTGCCAGCAGCCCGGGTGGGCTAGCGGGATTGGGTGCCTACAATGAGCAGTTCTTC.

CDR3 residues: CASSSPWGGRAADTQYF. The CDR3 coding sequence is TGTGCCAGCAGCTCCCCCTGGGGCGGGAGGGCCGCGGATACGCAGTATTTT. The gene calls are TRBV7-2 and TRBJ2-3; 9 bases match TRBD2. The CDR3 is 17 residues long. The trim removed 4 bases at V and 6 bases at J, leaving 14 bases unmatched. CDR1 is SGHTA, CDR2 FQGNSA, per germline.

The chain couples TRBV2 to TRBJ2-5, with D perhaps TRBD2 (5 bases). Germline V gene data show CDR1 as SNHLY and CDR2 as FYNNEI. The CDR3 covers 12 residues. V was shortened by 6 bases and J by 10 bases, with 15 bases between the two germline ends. The CDR3 here is CASRAEREGQYF. DNA of the CDR3: TGTGCCAGCAGGGCCGAGCGAGAGGGCCAGTACTTC.

This clone was detected only once. This rearrangement joins TRBV5-4 to TRBJ2-1, with D possibly TRBD2 on 5 matching bases. This CDR3 contains 14 residues. Germline CDR1 reads SGHNT; CDR2 reads YYREEE (reference sequence). Trimming took 3 bases from V and 8 from J, leaving 15 bases between them. The CDR3 DNA is TGTGCCAGCAGCTCAGAACGCGAGGGCGATGAGCAGTTCTTC. This encodes CASSSEREGDEQFF.

The V gene is TRBV29-1, the J gene TRBJ1-3; 7 nucleotides align to TRBD1. CDR3 size: 13 residues. The J segment lost 0 bases and the V segment lost 7 bases, leaving 3 bases of the junction unmatched. Germline lookup yields CDR1 SQVTM and CDR2 ANQGSEA. CDR3 bases: TGCAGCGCCGGGACAGACTCTGGAAACACCATATATTTT. It translates to CSAGTDSGNTIYF.

The chain is built from TRBV5-4 and TRBJ1-2; no clear D gene. V lost 6 bases and J lost 3, with 12 bases in between. The CDR3 covers 13 residues. Germline CDR1 SGHNT, CDR2 YYREEE (reference sequence). Here the CDR3 DNA reads TGTGCCAGCACCCGGGCGGGTGACTATGGCTACACCTTC. As protein: CASTRAGDYGYTF. The variable domain in full, completed from reference TRBV5-4 and TRBJ1-2, reads ETGVTQSPTHLIKTRGQQVTLRCSSQSGHNTVSWYQQALGQGPQFIFQYYREEENGRGNFPPRFSGLQFPNYSSELNVNALELDDSALYLCASTRAGDYGYTFGSGTRLTVV.

J is TRBJ2-1 and V is TRBV10-2; weak D call: TRBD2 (5 bases). This CDR3 contains 17 residues. Trimming took off 0 bases at V and 0 bases at J, with 12 bases between the two ends. Per the germline V gene, CDR1 is WSHSY and CDR2 is SAAADI. DNA of the CDR3: TGCGCCAGCAGTGAGTCAGTTGGAGCGGCCTCCTACAATGAGCAGTTCTTC. This codes for CASSESVGAASYNEQFF.

V gene TRBV13 combines with J gene TRBJ2-1, with 10 bases that match TRBD2. V shed 5 bases, J shed 8 bases, and the junction held 12 bases outside the gene matches. Germline values: CDR1 PRHDT, CDR2 FYEKMQ (reference sequence). This CDR3 is 16 amino acids long. CDR3 in DNA: TGTGCCAGCAGCCCAGAGGGGAGCGGGAGGGGCGATGAGCAGTTCTTC. It codes for CASSPEGSGRGDEQFF. The entire variable domain, with the rest obtained from reference TRBV13 and TRBJ2-1, is as follows: AAGVIQSPRHLIKEKRETATLKCYPIPRHDTVYWYQQGPGQDPQFLISFYEKMQSDKGSIPDRFSAQQFSDYHSELNMSSLELGDSALYFCASSPEGSGRGDEQFFGPGTRLTVL.

The chain combines TRBV25-1 with TRBJ1-4, with D unclear. The CDR3 has 14 residues. CDR1 is MGHDK and CDR2 is SYGVNS in the germline V gene. V was clipped by 6 bases and J by 2 bases, with 10 bases between them. CDR3 sequence (DNA): TGTGCCAGCAGCGCCGCCCAGACTAATGAAAAACTGTTTTTT. Amino acid sequence: CASSAAQTNEKLFF.

In its sample, this clone was seen once. The chain couples TRBV6-4 to TRBJ1-1; the D is unclear. The germline V and J ends were trimmed by 4 bases and 2 bases, with 11 bases remaining between them. Germline V lookup: CDR1 MRHNA, CDR2 SNTAGT. The CDR3 length is 14 residues. Written as DNA, the CDR3 is TGTGCCAGCAGTGCGCGGCCCCTAAACACTGAAGCTTTCTTT. It specifies CASSARPLNTEAFF.

This chain links TRBV29-1 with TRBJ1-2, with D unclear. The length of the CDR3 is 12 residues. Germline V gene sequence: CDR1 SQVTM, CDR2 ANQGSEA. V was clipped by 1 base and J by 4 bases, with 7 bases between them. The CDR3 DNA sequence: TGCAGCGTTGAAGGGTACGGCTATGGCTACACCTTC. Its protein is CSVEGYGYGYTF.

The V call is TRBV10-3, the J call TRBJ2-5; 9 bases agree with TRBD2. The CDR3 runs to 16 residues. J was trimmed by 5 bases and V by 2 bases; bases with no gene match: 9. CDR1 is ENHRY and CDR2 is SYGVKD in the germline V gene. The CDR3 spells CAISEVGVAGEETQYF. CDR3 sequence (DNA): TGTGCCATCAGTGAGGTTGGGGTAGCGGGAGAGGAGACCCAGTACTTC.

The V gene is TRBV6-5, the J gene TRBJ1-5; 7 positions match TRBD1. Germline lookup yields CDR1 MNHEY and CDR2 SVGAGI. V dropped 8 bases and J dropped 2; count of bases not matched to a gene: 9. The CDR3 is made up of 15 amino acids. The CDR3 spells CASRGAGGGNQPQHF. For the CDR3, the DNA is TGTGCCAGCCGCGGGGCAGGGGGTGGCAATCAGCCCCAGCATTTT.

V and J are TRBV3-1 (or the pseudogene TRBV3-2) and TRBJ1-2; tentatively, D is TRBD1 (5 bases). The CDR3 sequence is 14 residues long. Trimming cost V 1 base and J 7 bases, with 13 bases left between them. Germline-derived CDR1 and CDR2 are LGHDT and YNNKEL (reference sequence). Here the CDR3 reads CASSQVGATGGYTF. CDR3 nucleotides: TGTGCCAGCAGCCAAGTTGGGGCCACCGGTGGCTACACCTTC.

This rearrangement joins TRBV9 to TRBJ1-6; 8 nucleotides align to TRBD1. Unmatched junction bases numbered 9, after V lost 3 bases and J lost 4 bases. Per the germline V gene, CDR1 is SGDLS and CDR2 is YYNGEE. The CDR3 covers 17 residues. This CDR3 is CASSAPEGQEYNSPLHF. In DNA, the CDR3 is TGTGCCAGCAGCGCCCCAGAGGGACAGGAGTATAATTCACCCCTCCACTTT.

The rearrangement links TRBV29-1 to TRBJ1-2, with 7 positions matching TRBD1. The CDR3 is 13 amino acids. V dropped 7 bases and J dropped 0; count of bases not matched to a gene: 5. CDR1 SQVTM and CDR2 ANQGSEA come from the germline V gene. CDR3 sequence reads: CSARQGSNYGYTF. The CDR3 DNA reads TGCAGCGCCCGACAGGGTTCTAACTATGGCTACACCTTC.

This clone was found a few times. The chain uses TRBV27 and TRBJ2-7, with 9 bases aligning to TRBD2. There are 15 residues in the CDR3. Germline CDR1 is MNHEY and CDR2 is SMNVEV (reference sequence). V was pared by 2 bases and J by 3 bases, with 5 bases of the junction left unmatched. The CDR3 DNA follows: TGTGCCAGCAGTTTACTGGCGGGAGGGGGCTACGAGCAGTACTTC. It yields the protein CASSLLAGGGYEQYF.